This TCR beta chain was sequenced in a study of circulating and synovial CD4+ cells in juvenile arthritis. General study points: Circulating pathogenic-like lymphocytes shared a substantially higher fraction of CDR3 sequences with synovium than bulk blood. Shared-clonotype fractions with synovium likely underestimate full repertoire overlap.

With regard to this clone: Its target is unknown.

Germline lookup yields CDR1 SGDLS and CDR2 YYNGEE. The CDR3 sequence is 14 residues long. With V trimmed by 2 bases and J by 7 bases, 6 bases remained unmatched. TCRdb's table, derived via immunoSEQ multiplex PCR, lists solely in-frame clones and lacks some. Of about 32,000 clones listed, over 90% were seen once; the top ten hold roughly 0.69%. Donors were patients with active juvenile idiopathic arthritis. This chain uses TRBV9 with TRBJ2-1, with 7 bases that match TRBD1. Sequencing input: CD4+ T cells from blood. The sequence was obtained from a human donor with juvenile idiopathic arthritis. The CDR3 sequence is CASSVRQGQNEQFF. The CDR3, as DNA: TGTGCCAGCAGCGTGAGACAGGGACAGAATGAGCAGTTCTTC.